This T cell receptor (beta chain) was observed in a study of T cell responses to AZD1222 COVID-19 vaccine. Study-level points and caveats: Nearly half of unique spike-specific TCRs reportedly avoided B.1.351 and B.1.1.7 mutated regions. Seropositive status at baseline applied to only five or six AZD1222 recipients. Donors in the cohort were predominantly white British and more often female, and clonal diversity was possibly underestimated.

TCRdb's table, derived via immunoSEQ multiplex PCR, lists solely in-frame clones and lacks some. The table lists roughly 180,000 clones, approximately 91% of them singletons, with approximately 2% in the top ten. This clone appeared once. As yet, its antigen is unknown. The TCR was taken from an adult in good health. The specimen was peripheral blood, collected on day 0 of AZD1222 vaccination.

CDR3 residues: CASSYDSYNEQFF. The CDR3 nucleotides are TGTGCCAGCAGTTATGACTCCTACAATGAGCAGTTCTTC. V gene TRBV6-5 combines with J gene TRBJ2-1, with D unresolved. V was cut by 3 bases and J by 0 bases, with 3 bases left in between. This CDR3 spans 13 amino acids. In germline, CDR1 is MNHEY, CDR2 SVGAGI.